A selection of T cell receptor beta chains follows, all from one sample in a study of CD8+CD57+ T cells in acquired aplastic anemia. One entry per CDR3 protein results from TCRdb running MiXCR on the reads. The sample has 180,000 or so distinct CDR3 sequences, less than 55% seen once; the top ten hold roughly 3%. What was sequenced was sorted CD4+, CD8+, or CD8+CD57+ T cells (not recorded which) from PBMCs. The receptors stem from a human donor in good health. Both conserved end residues are part of each CDR3. Fields, in order: V gene, J gene, clone size, D gene, CDR3 protein, CDR3 DNA. The D gene is left open where the match is weak. Rows give clone size only sometimes, using once, few, many, or a class for an expanded clone.

v_gene: TRBV5-8
j_gene: TRBJ2-3
abundance: many
d_gene: TRBD1
CDR3aa: CASSLGTASTDTQYF
CDR3nt: TGTGCCAGCAGCTTAGGGACAGCGAGCACAGATACGCAGTATTTT

v_gene: TRBV14
j_gene: TRBJ1-2
abundance: .
d_gene: .
CDR3aa: CASSRDNNYGYTF
CDR3nt: TGTGCCAGCAGCCGAGACAATAACTATGGCTACACCTTC

v_gene: TRBV5-1
j_gene: TRBJ2-7
abundance: .
d_gene: .
CDR3aa: CASSLAAGFSYEQYF
CDR3nt: TGCGCCAGCAGCTTGGCCGCAGGGTTCTCCTACGAGCAGTACTTC

v_gene: TRBV24-1
j_gene: TRBJ1-2
abundance: .
d_gene: TRBD1
CDR3aa: CATSDRQGPNYGYTF
CDR3nt: TGTGCCACCAGTGACCGACAGGGCCCTAACTATGGCTACACCTTC

v_gene: TRBV28
j_gene: TRBJ2-5
abundance: .
d_gene: .
CDR3aa: CVSSLLGRGRETQYF
CDR3nt: TGTGTCAGCAGTTTGTTAGGCCGGGGGCGAGAGACCCAGTACTTC

v_gene: TRBV20-1
j_gene: TRBJ2-3
abundance: many
d_gene: .
CDR3aa: CSARKSSDTQYF
CDR3nt: TGCAGTGCTAGGAAAAGTTCGGATACGCAGTATTTT

v_gene: TRBV29-1
j_gene: TRBJ2-7
abundance: .
d_gene: .
CDR3aa: CSVYTSGSSSYEQYF
CDR3nt: TGCAGCGTTTATACAAGCGGGTCCAGCTCCTACGAGCAGTACTTC

v_gene: TRBV20-1
j_gene: TRBJ1-4
abundance: many
d_gene: .
CDR3aa: CSARPGTFNEKLFF
CDR3nt: TGCAGTGCTCGACCGGGAACTTTTAATGAAAAACTGTTTTTT

v_gene: TRBV29-1
j_gene: TRBJ1-1
abundance: .
d_gene: .
CDR3aa: CSVGQLNTEAFF
CDR3nt: TGCAGCGTTGGACAGTTGAACACTGAAGCTTTCTTT

v_gene: TRBV15
j_gene: TRBJ1-2
abundance: .
d_gene: .
CDR3aa: CATSRGSRGYTF
CDR3nt: TGTGCCACCAGCAGAGGAAGCCGTGGCTACACCTTC

v_gene: TRBV11-1
j_gene: TRBJ2-6
abundance: .
d_gene: .
CDR3aa: CASSLAVGAGANVLTF
CDR3nt: TGTGCCAGCAGCTTGGCGGTTGGCGCTGGGGCCAACGTCCTGACTTTC

v_gene: TRBV12-3/TRBV12-4
j_gene: TRBJ2-3
abundance: once
d_gene: TRBD2
CDR3aa: CASSFLSGVGTDTQYF
CDR3nt: TGTGCCAGCAGTTTTTTAAGCGGGGTCGGCACAGATACGCAGTATTTT

v_gene: TRBV20-1
j_gene: TRBJ2-2
abundance: many
d_gene: TRBD1
CDR3aa: CSATPTGGRAGELFF
CDR3nt: TGCAGTGCCACACCAACAGGGGGCCGTGCCGGGGAGCTGTTTTTT

v_gene: TRBV15
j_gene: TRBJ2-2
abundance: .
d_gene: .
CDR3aa: CATSRGRVNTGELFF
CDR3nt: TGTGCCACCAGCAGGGGCAGGGTAAACACCGGGGAGCTGTTTTTT

v_gene: TRBV11-3
j_gene: TRBJ2-7
abundance: once
d_gene: .
CDR3aa: CASSQLGREDEQYF
CDR3nt: TGTGCCAGCAGCCAACTGGGACGCGAGGACGAGCAGTACTTC

v_gene: TRBV10-3
j_gene: TRBJ1-5
abundance: .
d_gene: TRBD1
CDR3aa: CAIRGQGWNQPQHF
CDR3nt: TGTGCCATCAGAGGACAGGGCTGGAATCAGCCCCAGCATTTT

v_gene: TRBV2
j_gene: TRBJ1-5
abundance: .
d_gene: .
CDR3aa: CASSLGPSNQPQHF
CDR3nt: TGTGCCAGCAGCCTTGGACCCAGCAATCAGCCCCAGCATTTT

v_gene: TRBV24-1
j_gene: TRBJ2-2
abundance: many
d_gene: TRBD2
CDR3aa: CATSVASGIGAGELFF
CDR3nt: TGTGCCACCAGTGTGGCTAGCGGGATAGGCGCCGGGGAGCTGTTTTTT

v_gene: TRBV20-1
j_gene: TRBJ1-1
abundance: .
d_gene: .
CDR3aa: CSARAGVGAEAFF
CDR3nt: TGCAGTGCTAGAGCGGGCGTGGGGGCTGAAGCTTTCTTT

v_gene: TRBV7-3
j_gene: TRBJ1-3
abundance: many
d_gene: TRBD1
CDR3aa: CASSLTGSGNTIYF
CDR3nt: TGTGCCAGCAGCTTGACAGGGTCTGGAAACACCATATATTTT